The rows below give T cell receptor beta chains drawn from one sample of a study of blood T cell repertoires in COVID-19. Produced via immunoSEQ multiplex PCR; TCRdb's table is partial and in-frame only. The table shows 70,000 to 90,000 clones, with around 88% occurring only once. Sample: peripheral blood. The receptors derive from a man between 60 and 70 years old with acute or convalescent COVID-19. CDR3s include the opening cysteine and the closing phenylalanine or tryptophan. A D gene is named only where the DNA matches it firmly. The size entry is marked missing in some rows and otherwise reads once, few, many or a size class.

j_gene,v_gene,abundance,d_gene,CDR3nt,CDR3aa
TRBJ1-1,TRBV7-9,-,-,TGTGCCAGCAGCTTAGCAGGGGCCGGGAACACTGAAGCTTTCTTT,CASSLAGAGNTEAFF
TRBJ2-5,TRBV3-1/TRBV3-2,-,TRBD2,TGTGCCAGCAGCCAAGTCCGGACTAGCGGACAAGAGACCCAGTACTTC,CASSQVRTSGQETQYF
TRBJ2-7,TRBV7-2,-,-,TGTGCCAGCAGCTTGGGAGGGGGTCCCTACGAGCAGTACTTC,CASSLGGGPYEQYF
TRBJ1-3,TRBV27,-,TRBD1,TGTGCCAGCAGCAATACAGGGGGCTCCGGAAACACCATATATTTT,CASSNTGGSGNTIYF
TRBJ2-7,TRBV10-1,-,TRBD1,TGCGCCAGCAGTGAGTCTGTGGGCAGGGGGCGGATCGAGCAGTACTTC,CASSESVGRGRIEQYF
TRBJ1-4,TRBV6-5,-,TRBD1,TGTGCCAGCTCCTCAGACAGGGTAGGGGAAAAACTGTTTTTT,CASSSDRVGEKLFF
TRBJ1-4,TRBV30,-,-,TGTGCCTGGAGCCAGTATGAAAAACTGTTTTTT,CAWSQYEKLFF
TRBJ1-1,TRBV5-1,-,TRBD1,TGCGCCAGCAACCCGACAGGGGGCGTGAACACTGAAGCTTTCTTT,CASNPTGGVNTEAFF
TRBJ1-3,TRBV3-1/TRBV3-2,-,TRBD1,TGTGCCAGCAGCCATACAGACAGGGCTGGAAACACCATATATTTT,CASSHTDRAGNTIYF
TRBJ2-3,TRBV5-1,-,-,TGCGCCAGCAAGAGCTCTGGGAGGGATACGCAGTATTTT,CASKSSGRDTQYF
TRBJ2-1,TRBV5-1,-,-,TGCGCCAGCAGCTTGACCCAACTAGGGCCCCTGAAGCAGTTCTTC,CASSLTQLGPLKQFF
TRBJ1-2,TRBV7-8,-,-,TGTGCCAGCAGCCCCCCAGGGGTGTATGGCTACACCTTC,CASSPPGVYGYTF
TRBJ1-2,TRBV3-1/TRBV3-2,-,-,TGTGCCAGCAGCCAAGATCTCCCCGGCGGGCTATATGGCTACACCTTC,CASSQDLPGGLYGYTF
TRBJ2-3,TRBV6-2/TRBV6-3,-,-,TGTGCCAGCAGTTCCTCTAGCGAAAGGACTACGCAGTATTTT,CASSSSSERTTQYF
TRBJ1-1,TRBV18,-,-,TGTGCCAGCTCACCGGGGCGGATGAACACTGAAGCTTTCTTT,CASSPGRMNTEAFF
TRBJ1-5,TRBV11-2,-,-,TGTGCCAGCAGCTTAGACAGCGGCTGGGGCAATCAGCCCCAGCATTTT,CASSLDSGWGNQPQHF
TRBJ1-2,TRBV6-2/TRBV6-3,-,-,TGTGCCAGCAGCAAGCCTCGGGGGGACGGCTACACCTTC,CASSKPRGDGYTF
TRBJ1-2,TRBV2,-,-,TGTGCCAGCAGTGAAGGACAGTACTATGGCTACACCTTC,CASSEGQYYGYTF
TRBJ1-2,TRBV11-2,-,TRBD1,TGTGCCAGCAGCCTTGGGACAGACACTAACTATGGCTACACCTTC,CASSLGTDTNYGYTF
TRBJ1-1,TRBV15,-,TRBD1,TGTGCCACCAGCAGAGGCAGGGGGGACACTGAAGCTTTCTTT,CATSRGRGDTEAFF
TRBJ2-5,TRBV25-1,once,TRBD2,TGTGCCAGCATCAACAGAGGGGCGGGGGGACGTTTTGGGGAGACCCAGTACTTC,CASINRGAGGRFGETQYF
TRBJ2-2,TRBV5-1,-,-,TGCGCCAGCAGCTTGGGGGCTACGCAGGCCGGGGAGCTGTTTTTT,CASSLGATQAGELFF
TRBJ2-7,TRBV5-1,once,TRBD1,TGCGCCAGCAGCACGGGACAGGGCTACGAGCAGTACTTC,CASSTGQGYEQYF
TRBJ1-6,TRBV6-4,once,-,TGTGCCAGCCGAGATAGCTCCTATAATTCACCCCTCCACTTT,CASRDSSYNSPLHF
TRBJ1-3,TRBV5-6,once,-,TGTGCCAGCAGCTTGAGGTCACAGGCTGGGGGAAACACCATATATTTT,CASSLRSQAGGNTIYF
TRBJ1-6,TRBV6-6,-,-,TGTGCCAGCAGTTACTCGACAGTAACAAATTCACCCCTCCACTTT,CASSYSTVTNSPLHF
TRBJ1-1,TRBV30,-,TRBD1,TGTGCAACGGACAGGGCGACTGAAGCTTTCTTT,CATDRATEAFF
TRBJ1-4,TRBV30,-,-,TGTGCCTGGAACCTTGACAGAGGAAGGGAAAAACTGTTTTTT,CAWNLDRGREKLFF
TRBJ2-1,TRBV11-2,-,TRBD2,TGTGCCAGCAGCCAGGGACTAGTCTATGAGCAGTTCTTC,CASSQGLVYEQFF
TRBJ1-3,TRBV7-9,-,-,TGTGCCAGCAGCCACCGGACGGGGGCTGGAAACACCATATATTTT,CASSHRTGAGNTIYF
TRBJ2-3,TRBV28,-,TRBD2,TGTGCCAGCAGTTTCCTAGCGGGAGGGAGAGATACGCAGTATTTT,CASSFLAGGRDTQYF
TRBJ2-1,TRBV30,-,-,TGTGCCTGGGGGGACTGGGCCTCCTACAATGAGCAGTTCTTC,CAWGDWASYNEQFF
TRBJ2-7,TRBV7-9,-,TRBD2,TGTGCCAGCAGCCCCCAGCGACTAGCGGGAGAGTCGTACGAGCAGTACTTC,CASSPQRLAGESYEQYF
TRBJ1-1,TRBV6-1,once,TRBD1,TGTGCCAGCAGTGAAGGACAGGGCGGGGTCACTGAAGCTTTCTTT,CASSEGQGGVTEAFF